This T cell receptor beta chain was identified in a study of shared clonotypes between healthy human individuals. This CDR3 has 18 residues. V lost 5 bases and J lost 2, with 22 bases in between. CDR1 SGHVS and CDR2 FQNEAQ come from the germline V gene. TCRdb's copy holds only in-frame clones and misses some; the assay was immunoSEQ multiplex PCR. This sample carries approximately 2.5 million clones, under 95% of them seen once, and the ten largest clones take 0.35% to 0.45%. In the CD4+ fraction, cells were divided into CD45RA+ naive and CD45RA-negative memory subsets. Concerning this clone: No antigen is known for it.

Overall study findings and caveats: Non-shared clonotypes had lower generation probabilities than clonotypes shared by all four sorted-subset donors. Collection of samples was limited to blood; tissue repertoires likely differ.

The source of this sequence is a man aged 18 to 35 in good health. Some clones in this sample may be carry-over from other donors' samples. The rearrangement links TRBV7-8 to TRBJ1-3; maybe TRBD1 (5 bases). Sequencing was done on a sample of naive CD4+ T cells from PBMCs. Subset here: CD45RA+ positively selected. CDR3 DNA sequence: TGTGCCAGCAGCCAAATACGTCTGACAGCGACGCCTGGAAACACCATATATTTT. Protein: CASSQIRLTATPGNTIYF.